This T cell receptor (beta chain) was documented in a study of CD8 T cells in Susac syndrome (dated by TCRdb to between 2018 and 2021). Regarding the research as a whole: Among the Susac syndrome patients who were sequenced, clinically active disease was present in six and clinical remission was observed in eight or nine. At the time of blood withdrawal, Susac syndrome patients were either therapy-naive, taking corticosteroids (with some also receiving IVIg), or on IVIg alone. The study used repertoire sequencing to test whether antigen drove CD8+ T cell activation and differentiation in Susac syndrome.

General findings and caveats noted by the study authors: The study acknowledged that relatively few individuals were included in the TCR sequencing and HLA analysis. In the CD4+ T cell repertoire of Susac syndrome patients, clonal expansion was not detected.

There are 13 amino acids in the CDR3, from cysteine to phenylalanine inclusive. CDR3 DNA is the only sequence kept; it has 39 bases, read in frame from the first base. CDR1 and CDR2, per the germline V gene (reference sequence), are DFQATT and SNEGSKA. V was cut back by 6 bases and J by 6 bases, leaving a gap of 17 bases between them. RNA was extracted with the RNeasy kit and roughly 0.5 to 1 ug was reverse transcribed using random hexamers. The immunoSEQ multiplex PCR assay, covering 54 Vbeta and 13 Jbeta segments, was used to amplify TCR beta CDR3 regions. PCR amplification bias was corrected by using a synthetic template baseline for primer optimization and computational correction. The paper's data handling went like this. Reads were annotated to V, D and J genes according to IMGT and were analyzed with immunoSEQ Analyzer, with only productive sequences retained. To calculate clonality, Shannon entropy was normalized by log2 of the number of productive unique sequences and then subtracted from one. Public and private clones were assessed among the 100 most prevalent clones of each patient and control. A clone was defined as Susac-specific if it was absent from the healthy and MS cohorts, from roughly 980 published viral clones and from other ImmuneACCESS disease sequences. Using fastp at Q25 and MiXCR, TCRdb reprocessed the public reads and kept productive beta chains. Every CDR3 protein is listed once, alongside the most common genes and DNA of its rows. The V and J calls, along with clone size, are taken from TCRdb and not from the paper's own processing. This sample comprises a few hundred thousand distinct CDR3 sequences, 94% of them detected only once. Together, the top ten hold about 0.15% of the sample.

Peripheral blood CD8+ and CD4+ T cells from healthy donors, Susac syndrome patients and multiple sclerosis patients were profiled by high-throughput TCR beta sequencing. Recently defined diagnostic criteria for definite or probable disease were met by the Susac syndrome patients. Bulk CD8+ and CD4+ T cells were purified by magnetic negative isolation, whereas CD8+ TEMRA cells were enriched by FACS. Blood was drawn into EDTA tubes, processed within 24 hours, and PBMCs were isolated by density gradient centrifugation. PBMCs intended for TCR sequencing were cryopreserved in liquid nitrogen and thawed later in a water bath at 37 degrees C. The sorted or isolated CD4+, CD8+ and CD8+ TEMRA cells reached a purity of at least 90%. This clonotype was counted a single time. The clone's antigen remains unknown. The sample holds no much larger clone one base away, and base qualities are not on file. Just one read gives weak support.

The sequence is built from TRBV20-1 and TRBJ1-1, and the D gene may be TRBD1, 5 bases matching. The source is a human donor with Susac syndrome. Material: CD4+ T cells from PBMCs. The CDR3 sequence is CSADSGLVAEAFF. In nucleotide form, the sequence is TGCAGTGCCGACTCAGGGCTAGTGGCTGAAGCTTTCTTT.